This TCR beta chain was sequenced during a study of shared clonotypes between healthy human individuals. Study details: Each donor contributed plates that comprised three CD4 naive, three CD4 memory, two CD8 naive and one CD8 memory. Findings of the study overall: It was the few donors that limited the genetic and exposure-history diversity represented. Clonotypes which were not shared had lower generation probabilities than clonotypes that all four donors shared.

CD45RO-negative CD8 cells positively selected for CCR7 made up the naive population, which excluded terminally differentiated effector memory CD45RA+ cells. Caucasian adults residing in Nashville, Tennessee made up all the donors. Method: immunoSEQ multiplex PCR; TCRdb's copy keeps in-frame clones and lacks some. The sample lists just over 2,000,000 clones, approximately 94% seen once, with around 1.1% in the top ten. Details on this clone: The antigen remains unidentified.

The CDR3 is 13 residues long. Germline CDR1 reads SGDLS; CDR2 reads YYNGEE. V lost 5 bases and J lost 6; bases outside the gene matches: 8. The chain combines TRBV9 with TRBJ2-7, with 7 nucleotides matching TRBD1. This TCR was recovered from a young man in good health. Sequenced sample: naive CD8+ T cells sorted from blood. The CDR3 region is CASSPATGSEQYF. CDR3 sequence (DNA): TGTGCCAGCAGTCCGGCGACAGGGAGCGAGCAGTACTTC.